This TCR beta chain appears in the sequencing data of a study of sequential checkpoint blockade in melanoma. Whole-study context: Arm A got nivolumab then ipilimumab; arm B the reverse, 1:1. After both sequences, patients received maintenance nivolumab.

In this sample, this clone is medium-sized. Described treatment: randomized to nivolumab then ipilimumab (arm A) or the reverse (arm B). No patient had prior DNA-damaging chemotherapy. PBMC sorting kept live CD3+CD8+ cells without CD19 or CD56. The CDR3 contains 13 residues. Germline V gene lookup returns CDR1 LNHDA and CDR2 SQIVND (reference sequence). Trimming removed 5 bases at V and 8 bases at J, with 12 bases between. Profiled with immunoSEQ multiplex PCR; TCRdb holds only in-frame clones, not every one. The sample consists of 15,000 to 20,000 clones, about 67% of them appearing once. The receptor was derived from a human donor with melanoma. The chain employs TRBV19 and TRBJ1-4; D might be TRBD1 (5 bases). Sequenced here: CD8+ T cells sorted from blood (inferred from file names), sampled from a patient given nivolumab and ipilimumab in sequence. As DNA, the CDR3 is TGTGCCAGTAGTTCGTTGTACAGGGAAAAACTGTTTTTT. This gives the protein CASSSLYREKLFF.